These 3 T cell receptor beta chains were sequenced from one sample in a study of long-term antiretroviral therapy in people with HIV. Running of the v3.0 immunoSEQ assay took place at survey level. Using immunoSEQ multiplex PCR, the repertoire was profiled, and TCRdb retains in-frame clones only, with some absent. The sample yields tens of thousands of clones, less than 90% seen once. This specimen consisted of unsorted PBMCs, obtained 2 years after starting antiretroviral therapy. The receptor set was obtained from a man between 45 and 60 years old with HIV.

This clone appeared a single time. The CDR3 DNA is TGTGCCAGCAGTGAATTTAGGGGGCCTTGGGAAAAACTGTTTTTT. This codes for CASSEFRGPWEKLFF. The chain links TRBV25-1 to TRBJ1-4, with TRBD1 matching 7 bases. V lost 1 base and J lost 8; bases outside the gene matches: 7. The CDR3 has 15 amino acids. Germline values: CDR1 MGHDK, CDR2 SYGVNS.

This chain links TRBV7-9 with TRBJ1-1, with D perhaps matching TRBD1 (6 bases). This CDR3 has 14 amino acids. The ends were cut back, 1 base at V and 1 base at J, with 7 bases in the middle. Germline CDR1 is SEHNR and CDR2 is FQNEAQ (reference sequence). CDR3 DNA sequence: TGTGCCAGCAGCTTAGGGGGGGCGAACACTGAAGCTTTCTTT. This gives the protein CASSLGGANTEAFF.

V and J are TRBV27 and TRBJ2-1, with 9 bases matching TRBD1. This CDR3 spans 15 amino acids. Germline V gene data show CDR1 as MNHEY and CDR2 as SMNVEV (reference sequence). The J segment lost 2 bases and the V segment lost 6 bases, leaving 5 bases of the junction unmatched. The CDR3 DNA follows: TGTGCCAGCAGGACCCGGGACAGGGCCTACAATGAGCAGTTCTTC. It specifies CASRTRDRAYNEQFF.